These 7 T cell receptor beta chains originate from one sample sequenced in a study of neoadjuvant nivolumab and ipilimumab in lung cancer. Profiled with immunoSEQ multiplex PCR; TCRdb holds only in-frame clones, not every one. The sample lists some 43,000 clones, approximately 90% seen once, with approximately 3.7% in the top ten. The material was blood, obtained before neoadjuvant nivolumab, alone or with ipilimumab. The receptors derive from an adult with non-small cell lung cancer. Some clones in this sample may be carry-over from other donors' samples.

The chain is built from TRBV5-6 and TRBJ2-7, with no clear D. The CDR3 spans 12 residues. Per germline, CDR1 SGHDT and CDR2 YYEEEE. V dropped 4 bases and J dropped 2 bases, with 7 bases sitting between them. CDR3 sequence reads: CASSQSTYEQYF. CDR3 bases: TGTGCCAGCAGCCAGAGTACCTACGAGCAGTACTTC.

The rearrangement joins TRBV6-6 to TRBJ2-4; D gene uncertain. Germline V lookup: CDR1 MNHNY, CDR2 SVGAGI (reference sequence). The CDR3 sequence is 15 residues long. The V end was cut by 0 bases, the J end by 6 bases, with 12 bases between. The CDR3 region is CASSYSAGLGNIQYF. DNA for the CDR3: TGTGCCAGCAGTTACTCGGCTGGCCTGGGAAACATTCAGTACTTC.

V usage is TRBV4-1 and J usage is TRBJ2-7; 10 nucleotides agree with TRBD2. The CDR3 spans 15 residues. Germline V gene data show CDR1 as MGHRA and CDR2 as YSYEKL. V shed 4 bases and J 5 bases; nucleotides not matched to a gene: 8. The CDR3 spells CASSLLAGATDEQYF. The DNA for the CDR3 is TGCGCCAGCAGCCTCCTAGCGGGAGCTACCGACGAGCAGTACTTC.

This clone was observed a few times. The chain uses TRBV9 and TRBJ2-1, with D perhaps matching TRBD2 (5 bases). The CDR3 consists of 13 residues. Per the germline V gene, CDR1 is SGDLS and CDR2 is YYNGEE. Trimming pared 5 bases from V and 3 bases from J, leaving 9 bases between. CDR3 sequence: CASSPEGYNEQFF. CDR3 coding DNA: TGTGCCAGCAGTCCCGAGGGCTACAATGAGCAGTTCTTC.

This chain connects TRBV5-1 to TRBJ1-1; D remains ambiguous. This CDR3 is built from 11 residues. V was pared by 0 bases and J by 8 bases, with 5 bases between. Germline CDR1 is SGHRS and CDR2 is YFSETQ. CDR3 coding DNA: TGCGCCAGCAGCTTGGACAGAGAAGCTTTCTTT. Amino acids: CASSLDREAFF.

The V call is TRBV2, the J call TRBJ2-5, with D perhaps TRBD1 or TRBD2 (6 bases each). With 6 bases removed from V and 5 bases from J, the gap between germline ends came to 16 bases. Germline-derived CDR1 and CDR2 are SNHLY and FYNNEI. This CDR3 comprises 14 residues. Written as DNA, the CDR3 is TGTGCCAGCAGAGGGGACTCTACAGGGGAGACCCAGTACTTC. Protein sequence: CASRGDSTGETQYF.

V usage is TRBV30 and J usage is TRBJ1-5; D is unresolved. CDR1 and CDR2 (germline): GTSNPN, SVGIG (reference sequence). The V end lost 1 base, the J end lost 5 bases, and 6 bases lay between the germline ends. This CDR3 is built from 12 residues. Here the CDR3 reads CAWSDSDQPQHF. DNA for the CDR3: TGTGCCTGGAGTGACAGCGATCAGCCCCAGCATTTT. Full variable domain (rest looked up from reference TRBV30 and TRBJ1-5): SQTIHQWPATLVQPVGSPLSLECTVEGTSNPNLYWYRQAAGRGLQLLFYSVGIGQISSEVPQNLSASRPQDRQFILSSKKLLLSDSGFYLCAWSDSDQPQHFGDGTRLSIL.